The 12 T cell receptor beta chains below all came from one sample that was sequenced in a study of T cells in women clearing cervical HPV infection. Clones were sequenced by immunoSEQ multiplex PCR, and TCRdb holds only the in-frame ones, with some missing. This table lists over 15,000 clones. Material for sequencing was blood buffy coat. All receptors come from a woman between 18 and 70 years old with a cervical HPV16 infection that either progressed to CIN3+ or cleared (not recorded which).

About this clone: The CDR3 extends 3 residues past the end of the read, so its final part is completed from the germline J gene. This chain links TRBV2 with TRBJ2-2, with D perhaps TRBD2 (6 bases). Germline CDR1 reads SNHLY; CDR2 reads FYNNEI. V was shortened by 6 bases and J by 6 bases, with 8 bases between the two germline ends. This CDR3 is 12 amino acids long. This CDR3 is CASRGGAGELFF. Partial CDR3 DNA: TGTGCCAGCAGAGGCGGGGCCGGGGAG. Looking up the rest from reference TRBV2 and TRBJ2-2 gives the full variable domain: EPEVTQTPSHQVTQMGQEVILRCVPISNHLYFYWYRQILGQKVEFLVSFYNNEISEKSEIFDDQFSVERPDGSNFTLKIRSTKLEDSAMYFCASRGGAGELFFGEGSRLTVL.

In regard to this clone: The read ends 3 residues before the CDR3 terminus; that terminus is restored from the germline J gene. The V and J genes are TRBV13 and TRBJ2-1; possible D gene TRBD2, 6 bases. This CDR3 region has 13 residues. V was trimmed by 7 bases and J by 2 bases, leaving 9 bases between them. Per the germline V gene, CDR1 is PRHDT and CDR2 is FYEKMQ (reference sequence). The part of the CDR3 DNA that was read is TGTGCCAGCACGGGGGAGACCTACAATGAG. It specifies CASTGETYNE. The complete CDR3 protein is CASTGETYNEQFF.

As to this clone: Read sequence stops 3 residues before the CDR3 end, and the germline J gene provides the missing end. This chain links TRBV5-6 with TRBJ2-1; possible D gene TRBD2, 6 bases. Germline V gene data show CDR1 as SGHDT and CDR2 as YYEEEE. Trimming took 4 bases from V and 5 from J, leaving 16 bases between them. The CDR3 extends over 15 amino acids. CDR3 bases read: TGTGCCAGCAGCCCGGGGGTCGGTCGTAACAATGAG. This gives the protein CASSPGVGRNNE. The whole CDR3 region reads CASSPGVGRNNEQFF.

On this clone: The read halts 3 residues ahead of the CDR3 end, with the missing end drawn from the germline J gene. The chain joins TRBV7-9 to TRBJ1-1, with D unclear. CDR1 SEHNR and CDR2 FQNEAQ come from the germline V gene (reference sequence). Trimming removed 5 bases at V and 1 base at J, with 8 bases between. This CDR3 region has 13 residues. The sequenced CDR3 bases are TGTGCCAGCAGCCAGGCAGGGAACACTGAA. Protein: CASSQAGNTE. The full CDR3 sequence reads CASSQAGNTEAFF.

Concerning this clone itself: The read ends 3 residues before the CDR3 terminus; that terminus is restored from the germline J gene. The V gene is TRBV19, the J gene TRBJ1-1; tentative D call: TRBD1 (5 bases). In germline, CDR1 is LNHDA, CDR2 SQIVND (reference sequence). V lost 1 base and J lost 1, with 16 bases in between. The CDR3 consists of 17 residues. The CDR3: CASSIGEGLLRNTEAFF. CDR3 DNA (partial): TGTGCCAGTAGTATAGGAGAGGGACTACTCCGGAACACTGAA.

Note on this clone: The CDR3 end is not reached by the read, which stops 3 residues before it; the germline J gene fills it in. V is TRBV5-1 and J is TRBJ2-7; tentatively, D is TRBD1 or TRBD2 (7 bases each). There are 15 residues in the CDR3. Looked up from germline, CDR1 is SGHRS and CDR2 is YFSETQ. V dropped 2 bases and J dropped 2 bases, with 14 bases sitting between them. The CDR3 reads CASSLQGRGTYEQYF. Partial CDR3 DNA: TGCGCCAGCAGCTTACAGGGGAGGGGGACCTACGAG.

CDR3 DNA, as far as it was read: TGTGCCAGCAGTTCGGTCGCGCGTAGCAATCAGCCC. The encoded protein is CASSSVARSNQP. From start to end, the CDR3 is CASSSVARSNQPQHF. This chain links TRBV5-6 with TRBJ1-5; D is unclear. The CDR3 goes on 3 residues after the read ends, and that part is filled in from the germline J gene. This CDR3 is 15 amino acids long. The V gene lost 5 bases and the J gene lost 0 bases, with 12 bases spanning the gap. Germline-derived CDR1 and CDR2 are SGHDT and YYEEEE. The full variable domain, with the rest looked up from reference TRBV5-6 and TRBJ1-5, is DAGVTQSPTHLIKTRGQQVTLRCSPKSGHDTVSWYQQALGQGPQFIFQYYEEEERQRGNFPDRFSGHQFPNYSSELNVNALLLGDSALYLCASSSVARSNQPQHFGDGTRLSIL.

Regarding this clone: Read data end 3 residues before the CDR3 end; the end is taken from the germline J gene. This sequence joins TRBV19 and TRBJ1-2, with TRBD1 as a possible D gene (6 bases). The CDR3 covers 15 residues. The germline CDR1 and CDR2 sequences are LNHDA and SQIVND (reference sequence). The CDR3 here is CASSPRGGRAEGYTF. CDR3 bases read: TGTGCCAGTAGCCCAAGGGGGGGGCGCGCCGAGGGC.

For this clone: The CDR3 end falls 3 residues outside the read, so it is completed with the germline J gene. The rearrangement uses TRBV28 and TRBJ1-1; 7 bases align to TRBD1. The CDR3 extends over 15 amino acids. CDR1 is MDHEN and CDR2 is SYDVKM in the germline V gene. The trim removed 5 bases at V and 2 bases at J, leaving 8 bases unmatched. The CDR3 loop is CASSPTGQFNTEAFF. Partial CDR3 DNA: TGTGCCAGCAGTCCCACGGGACAGTTTAACACTGAA. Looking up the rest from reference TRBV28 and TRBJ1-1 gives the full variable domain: DVKVTQSSRYLVKRTGEKVFLECVQDMDHENMFWYRQDPGLGLRLIYFSYDVKMKEKGDIPEGYSVSREKKERFSLILESASTNQTSMYLCASSPTGQFNTEAFFGQGTRLTVV.

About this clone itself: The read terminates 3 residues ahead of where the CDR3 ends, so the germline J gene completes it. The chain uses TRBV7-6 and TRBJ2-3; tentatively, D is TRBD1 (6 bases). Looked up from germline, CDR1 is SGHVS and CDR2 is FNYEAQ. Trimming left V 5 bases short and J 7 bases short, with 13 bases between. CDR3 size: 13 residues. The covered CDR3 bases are TGTGCCAGCAGCAGAACAGGGACCCATACG. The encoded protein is CASSRTGTHT. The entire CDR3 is CASSRTGTHTQYF.

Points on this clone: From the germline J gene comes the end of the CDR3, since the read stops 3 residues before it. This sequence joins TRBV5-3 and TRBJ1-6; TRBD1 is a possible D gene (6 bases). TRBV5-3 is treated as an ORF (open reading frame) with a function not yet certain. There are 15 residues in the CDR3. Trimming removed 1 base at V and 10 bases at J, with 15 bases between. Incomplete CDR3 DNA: TGTGCCAGAAGCTTGATTGGACAGTCGCCCTCACCC. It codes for CARSLIGQSPSP. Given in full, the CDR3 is CARSLIGQSPSPLHF.

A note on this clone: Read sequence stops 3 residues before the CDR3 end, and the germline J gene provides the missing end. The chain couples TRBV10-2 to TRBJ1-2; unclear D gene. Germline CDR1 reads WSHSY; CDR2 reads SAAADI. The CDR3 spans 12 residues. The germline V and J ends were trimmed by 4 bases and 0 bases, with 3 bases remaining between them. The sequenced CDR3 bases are TGCGCCAGCAGTGCCACTAACTATGGC. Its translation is CASSATNYG. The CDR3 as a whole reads CASSATNYGYTF.